Listed below are T cell receptor beta chains from one sample, sequenced in a study of cytomegalovirus exposure and HLA in healthy donors. Using immunoSEQ multiplex PCR, the repertoire was profiled, and TCRdb retains in-frame clones only, with some absent. The repertoire holds about 87,000 clones, with approximately 7.1% as singletons. Sequences were obtained from PBMCs. The origin of the receptors is a man aged 50-60 years in good health and CMV-seronegative. CDR3s include the opening cysteine and the closing phenylalanine or tryptophan. The order of the fields is clone size, CDR3 length, J gene, V gene, D gene, CDR3 protein, CDR3 DNA. D genes are given only for firm matches. Clone size is stated in some rows and not others, as once, few, many or a class when expanded.

abundance: few; len: 17; j_gene: TRBJ1-4; v_gene: TRBV7-2; d_gene: .; CDR3aa: CASSLAVTGAKSEKLFF; CDR3nt: TGTGCCAGCAGCTTAGCGGTAACAGGAGCTAAGAGTGAAAAACTGTTTTTT
abundance: .; len: 14; j_gene: TRBJ2-3; v_gene: TRBV19; d_gene: TRBD1; CDR3aa: CASSLGQGADTQYF; CDR3nt: TGTGCCAGTAGTCTCGGACAGGGGGCTGATACGCAGTATTTT
abundance: .; len: 12; j_gene: TRBJ1-3; v_gene: TRBV19; d_gene: .; CDR3aa: CATSRGGNTIYF; CDR3nt: TGTGCCACCTCAAGGGGCGGAAACACCATATATTTT
abundance: .; len: 15; j_gene: TRBJ2-5; v_gene: TRBV19; d_gene: .; CDR3aa: CASKGVGAHQETQYF; CDR3nt: TGTGCCAGTAAGGGAGTGGGGGCCCACCAAGAGACCCAGTACTTC
abundance: few; len: 16; j_gene: TRBJ2-7; v_gene: TRBV4-3; d_gene: TRBD1; CDR3aa: CASSQGPGTGTHEQYF; CDR3nt: TGCGCCAGCAGCCAAGGCCCGGGGACAGGTACCCACGAGCAGTACTTC
abundance: .; len: 13; j_gene: TRBJ1-2; v_gene: TRBV2; d_gene: .; CDR3aa: CASSQQDTYGYTF; CDR3nt: TGTGCCAGCAGTCAACAGGATACCTATGGCTACACCTTC
abundance: .; len: 13; j_gene: TRBJ2-5; v_gene: TRBV2; d_gene: .; CDR3aa: CASITGVQETQYF; CDR3nt: TGTGCCAGCATAACCGGAGTGCAAGAGACCCAGTACTTC
abundance: many; len: 15; j_gene: TRBJ2-3; v_gene: TRBV6-4; d_gene: TRBD2; CDR3aa: CASRGTSGATDTQYF; CDR3nt: TGTGCCAGCAGAGGGACTAGCGGGGCCACAGATACGCAGTATTTT
abundance: .; len: 14; j_gene: TRBJ2-7; v_gene: TRBV27; d_gene: TRBD1; CDR3aa: CASSLVTGSNEQYF; CDR3nt: TGTGCCAGCAGTTTAGTGACAGGGAGCAACGAGCAGTACTTC
abundance: .; len: 14; j_gene: TRBJ2-3; v_gene: TRBV28; d_gene: .; CDR3aa: CASSGTTSTDTQYF; CDR3nt: TGTGCCAGCAGTGGTACTACTAGCACAGATACGCAGTATTTT
abundance: .; len: 15; j_gene: TRBJ1-3; v_gene: TRBV18; d_gene: TRBD1; CDR3aa: CASSPGTASGNTIYF; CDR3nt: TGTGCCAGCTCACCGGGGACAGCCTCTGGAAACACCATATATTTT
abundance: few; len: 17; j_gene: TRBJ2-7; v_gene: TRBV23-1; d_gene: TRBD2; CDR3aa: CASSQSETSGTSYEQYF; CDR3nt: TGCGCCAGCAGTCAATCCGAGACTAGCGGCACCTCCTACGAGCAGTACTTC
abundance: .; len: 13; j_gene: TRBJ1-1; v_gene: TRBV9; d_gene: .; CDR3aa: CASSYLGNTEAFF; CDR3nt: TGTGCCAGCAGCTACTTGGGCAACACTGAAGCTTTCTTT
abundance: few; len: 14; j_gene: TRBJ1-6; v_gene: TRBV6-5; d_gene: TRBD1; CDR3aa: CASRGTGTNSPLHF; CDR3nt: TGTGCCAGCAGGGGGACAGGGACCAATTCACCCCTCCACTTT
abundance: .; len: 16; j_gene: TRBJ1-1; v_gene: TRBV15; d_gene: TRBD1; CDR3aa: CATSRELGQGGTEAFF; CDR3nt: TGTGCCACCAGCAGAGAACTAGGACAGGGTGGGACTGAAGCTTTCTTT
abundance: .; len: 13; j_gene: TRBJ2-5; v_gene: TRBV5-1; d_gene: .; CDR3aa: CASSLALEETQYF; CDR3nt: TGCGCCAGCAGCTTGGCCCTCGAAGAGACCCAGTACTTC
abundance: few; len: 12; j_gene: TRBJ1-1; v_gene: TRBV7-9; d_gene: .; CDR3aa: CAVDGDNTEAFF; CDR3nt: TGTGCCGTAGACGGGGATAACACTGAAGCTTTCTTT
abundance: .; len: 15; j_gene: TRBJ2-1; v_gene: TRBV10-3; d_gene: .; CDR3aa: CAISRQTSSYNEQFF; CDR3nt: TGTGCCATCAGTAGACAGACGAGCTCCTACAATGAGCAGTTCTTC
abundance: .; len: 16; j_gene: TRBJ1-1; v_gene: TRBV5-4; d_gene: .; CDR3aa: CASSRTALQSGTEAFF; CDR3nt: TGTGCCAGCAGCCGGACAGCACTTCAGTCGGGTACTGAAGCTTTCTTT
abundance: few; len: 15; j_gene: TRBJ2-7; v_gene: TRBV11-2; d_gene: TRBD2; CDR3aa: CASSLLAGGHYEQYF; CDR3nt: TGTGCCAGCAGCTTACTAGCGGGGGGCCACTACGAGCAGTACTTC
abundance: .; len: 13; j_gene: TRBJ2-3; v_gene: TRBV11-3; d_gene: .; CDR3aa: CASSSTPSDTQYF; CDR3nt: TGTGCCAGCAGCTCAACTCCCTCCGATACGCAGTATTTT
abundance: .; len: 14; j_gene: TRBJ2-7; v_gene: TRBV9; d_gene: .; CDR3aa: CASSQGQGGYEQYF; CDR3nt: TGTGCCAGCAGCCAGGGCCAAGGGGGATACGAGCAGTACTTC
abundance: .; len: 13; j_gene: TRBJ2-5; v_gene: TRBV11-2; d_gene: .; CDR3aa: CASSSTMGETQYF; CDR3nt: TGTGCCAGCAGCTCAACTATGGGAGAGACCCAGTACTTC
abundance: .; len: 15; j_gene: TRBJ1-6; v_gene: TRBV28; d_gene: .; CDR3aa: CASSRNGGGNSPLHF; CDR3nt: TGTGCCAGCAGTCGCAACGGGGGGGGTAATTCACCCCTCCACTTT